The 20 T cell receptor beta chains below were found in one sample sequenced in a study of blood T cells in healthy people across ages. It was with a sample-barcoded 5' primer and a J-beta primer mix that a second PCR of about 6 to 11 cycles was run. TCRdb reanalysed the 5' RACE reads using MiXCR and keeps one entry per CDR3 protein. Among 730,000 or so distinct CDR3 sequences listed, 40% to 45% were seen once. The sample was blood. These receptors were obtained from a woman aged 60-75 years in good health.

This chain uses TRBV6-2 or TRBV6-3 with TRBJ1-1; D is uncertain. CDR3 size: 14 residues. Per the germline V gene, CDR1 is MNHEY and CDR2 is SVGEGT. Trimming cost V 6 bases and J 4 bases, with 15 bases left between them. Written as DNA, the CDR3 is TGTGCCAGCAGGCACCTGGCAGTGATCACTGAAGCTTTCTTT. It translates to CASRHLAVITEAFF.

The chain combines TRBV28 with TRBJ1-6; TRBD1 matches 10 bases. Germline V gene data show CDR1 as MDHEN and CDR2 as SYDVKM. CDR3 size: 13 residues. The CDR3 DNA reads as TGTGTCTCTGGGGACAGGGGTGATTCACCCCTCCACTTT. Protein: CVSGDRGDSPLHF.

A few counts support this clonotype. The chain has TRBV6-5 and TRBJ2-3; D not resolved. The CDR3 runs 11 residues. Looked up from germline, CDR1 is MNHEY and CDR2 is SVGAGI. V was cut by 8 bases and J by 7 bases, with 10 bases left in between. In nucleotides, the CDR3 is TGTGCCAGCCGATTGGGTCATACGCAGTATTTT. Its translation is CASRLGHTQYF.

This clonotype was detected only a few times. This chain connects TRBV7-2 to TRBJ2-1; 7 bases align to TRBD2. Germline trimming cut 5 bases from V and 3 bases from J; bases unmatched to any gene: 13. This CDR3 has 17 amino acids. The V gene's germline CDR1 is SGHTA and CDR2 FQGNSA. The CDR3 sequence: CASSPTFPAGYYNEQFF. The CDR3 bases are TGTGCCAGCAGCCCCACTTTTCCAGCGGGGTACTACAATGAGCAGTTCTTC.

V usage is TRBV7-2 and J usage is TRBJ2-7; no definite D call. The length of the CDR3 is 16 residues. The germline V and J ends were trimmed by 1 base and 2 bases, with 15 bases remaining between them. Germline CDR1 and CDR2: SGHTA and FQGNSA. In nucleotides, the CDR3 is TGTGCCAGCAGCTTAGAGGGCAGGAGTCTTACCTACGAGCAGTACTTC. Encoded protein: CASSLEGRSLTYEQYF. Using reference TRBV7-2 and TRBJ2-7 for the parts outside the CDR3, the full variable domain is GAGVSQSPSNKVTEKGKDVELRCDPISGHTALYWYRQSLGQGLEFLIYFQGNSAPDKSGLPSDRFSAERTGGSVSTLTIQRTQQEDSAVYLCASSLEGRSLTYEQYFGPGTRLTVT.

This sequence joins TRBV20-1 and TRBJ1-1; D is possibly TRBD1 (6 bases). V lost 3 bases and J 0 bases, leaving 11 bases between the germline ends. The CDR3 is 14 amino acids. The germline V gene encodes CDR1 DFQATT and CDR2 SNEGSKA (reference sequence). CDR3: CSASRGEVNTEAFF. DNA of the CDR3: TGCAGTGCTAGCAGGGGCGAGGTGAACACTGAAGCTTTCTTT.

This clonotype was observed a few times. The chain combines TRBV11-2 with TRBJ2-7; 12 bases are a match to TRBD2. This CDR3 spans 15 amino acids. The J segment lost 5 bases and the V segment lost 5 bases, leaving 7 bases of the junction unmatched. Per germline, CDR1 SGHAT and CDR2 FQNNGV. CDR3 sequence: CASSLRLAGAHEQYF. CDR3 DNA sequence: TGTGCCAGCAGCCTGAGACTAGCGGGAGCCCACGAGCAGTACTTC.

The sample holds many counts of this clonotype. V gene TRBV15 combines with J gene TRBJ2-1; D may be TRBD1 (5 bases). CDR3 size: 13 residues. Between the trimmed V and J ends, which lost 0 bases and 10 bases, there was a span of 10 bases. Germline V CDR1 and CDR2: LNHNV, YYDKDF (reference sequence). The CDR3 bases are TGTGCCACCAGCAGAGATGTCCAGGGAGAGCAGTTCTTC. Amino acids: CATSRDVQGEQFF.

CDR3 region: CASSDATINQPQHF. In nucleotides, the CDR3 is TGTGCCAGCAGTGACGCGACGATCAATCAGCCCCAGCATTTT. The J gene is TRBJ1-5, the V gene TRBV2, with no clear D. Looked up from germline, CDR1 is SNHLY and CDR2 is FYNNEI. The CDR3 has 14 residues. V dropped 3 bases and J dropped 3 bases, with 9 bases sitting between them.

V gene TRBV20-1 combines with J gene TRBJ1-1; D is ambiguous. The V end lost 1 base, the J end lost 4 bases, and 7 bases lay between the germline ends. CDR1 is DFQATT and CDR2 is SNEGSKA in the germline V gene (reference sequence). This CDR3 has 12 amino acids. The CDR3 spells CSARGGITEAFF. The CDR3 nucleotides are TGCAGTGCTAGAGGGGGAATCACTGAAGCTTTCTTT.

The sample holds one count of this clonotype. The junction does not match germline at one end; this may be a read error. The gene calls are TRBV7-2 and TRBJ2-5; no clear D. This CDR3 is 17 amino acids long. Germline V gives CDR1 SGHTA, CDR2 FQGNSA. CDR3 protein: CASSSRRSGALQEAQYF. The CDR3 nucleotides read TGTGCCAGCAGCTCCCGACGATCTGGAGCCCTTCAAGAGGCCCAGTACTTC.

This clonotype was seen just once. The chain has TRBV20-1 and TRBJ2-5, with TRBD2 as a possible D gene (7 bases). Trimming stripped 7 bases from V and 3 bases from J, with 21 bases between. Looked up from germline, CDR1 is DFQATT and CDR2 is SNEGSKA (reference sequence). This CDR3 region has 15 residues. The CDR3 here is CSVEGVRGPEETQYF. In DNA, the CDR3 is TGCAGTGTTGAGGGAGTGCGGGGGCCTGAAGAGACCCAGTACTTC.

A remark on this clonotype: A read error may be the cause here, since a much bigger clone is one base away. The V gene is TRBV20-1, the J gene TRBJ2-7, with 12 nucleotides matching TRBD2. CDR1 is DFQATT and CDR2 is SNEGSKA in the germline V gene (reference sequence). The CDR3 is 13 residues long. With 5 bases clipped from V and 10 bases from J, the junction kept 9 bases outside the gene matches. CDR3 sequence reads: CSADPSGRAEQYF. CDR3 bases: TGCAGTGCTGACCCTAGCGGGAGGGCGGAACAGTACTTC.

This chain uses TRBV6-1 with TRBJ2-5; 7 nucleotides agree with TRBD2. With V trimmed by 6 bases and J by 11 bases, 15 bases remained unmatched. This CDR3 has 14 residues. Germline CDR1 is MNHNS and CDR2 is SASEGT. CDR3: CASRERGGSDEQYF. DNA of the CDR3: TGTGCCAGCAGGGAACGGGGAGGGTCGGATGAGCAGTACTTC.

This clonotype was counted at least ten times. V and J are TRBV3-1 and TRBJ1-6, with a possible D match to TRBD1 (6 bases). The CDR3 has 14 amino acids. V was trimmed by 4 bases and J by 5 bases, leaving 9 bases between them. Per germline, CDR1 LGHDT and CDR2 YNNKEL (reference sequence). The CDR3 region has the DNA TGTGCCAGCAGCCCAGGACAGAATAATTCACCCCTCCACTTT. Translated, it gives CASSPGQNNSPLHF.

This clonotype was found many times. This chain uses TRBV5-6 with TRBJ1-1; no clear D. V dropped 0 bases and J dropped 8 bases, with 11 bases sitting between them. Germline V gene sequence: CDR1 SGHDT, CDR2 YYEEEE. This CDR3 has 13 residues. The CDR3 DNA is TGTGCCAGCAGCTTGGCCCTAAGCAGGGAAGCTTTCTTT. It translates to CASSLALSREAFF.

This chain links TRBV3-1 with TRBJ2-7; 9 bases align to TRBD1. The CDR3 is 17 amino acids. The junction had 8 bases not matched to a gene; V was cut back by 1 base and J by 1 base. Per germline, CDR1 LGHDT and CDR2 YNNKEL (reference sequence). The CDR3 sequence: CASSQVPTGGYSYEQYF. The CDR3 nucleotides read TGTGCCAGCAGCCAAGTCCCGACAGGGGGTTATTCCTACGAGCAGTACTTC.

The chain is built from TRBV24-1 and TRBJ2-5; D gene unclear. The length of the CDR3 is 11 residues. The V and J ends lost 2 bases and 14 bases respectively, with 11 bases between them. Germline CDR1 KGHDR, CDR2 SFDVKD. In nucleotides, the CDR3 is TGTGCCACCAGTGATTCCAGGTCCACCTACTTC. Translation: CATSDSRSTYF.

This clonotype was detected a few times. The rearrangement uses TRBV28 and TRBJ1-6; 10 positions match TRBD1. CDR1 and CDR2 from the germline V gene are MDHEN and SYDVKM. V shed 6 bases and J 10 bases; nucleotides not matched to a gene: 6. The CDR3 runs to 14 residues. The CDR3 spells CASRVGQGRSPLHF. CDR3 DNA: TGTGCCAGCAGGGTGGGACAGGGGAGGTCACCCCTCCACTTT.

As to this clonotype: A junction end diverges from the germline sequence, so it may reflect a read error. V gene TRBV6-2 or TRBV6-3 combines with J gene TRBJ2-1, with TRBD2 matching 8 bases. This CDR3 is built from 13 residues. CDR1 MNHEY and CDR2 SVGEGT come from the germline V gene. DNA of the CDR3: TGTGTCAGCAGACCGGGACTAGTGAATGAGCAGTTCTTC. This sequence encodes CVSRPGLVNEQFF.